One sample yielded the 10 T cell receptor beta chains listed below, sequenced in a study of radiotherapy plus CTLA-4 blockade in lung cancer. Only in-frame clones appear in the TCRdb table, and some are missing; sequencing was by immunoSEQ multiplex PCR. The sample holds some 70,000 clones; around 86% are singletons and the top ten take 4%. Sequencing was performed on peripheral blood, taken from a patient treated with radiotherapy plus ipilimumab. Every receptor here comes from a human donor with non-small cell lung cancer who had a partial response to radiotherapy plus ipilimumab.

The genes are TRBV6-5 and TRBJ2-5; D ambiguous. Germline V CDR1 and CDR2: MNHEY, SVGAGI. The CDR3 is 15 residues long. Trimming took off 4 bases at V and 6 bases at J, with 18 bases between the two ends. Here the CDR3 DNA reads TGTGCCAGCAGTTCGGAGACTCAACGAGGAAAGACCCAGTACTTC. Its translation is CASSSETQRGKTQYF.

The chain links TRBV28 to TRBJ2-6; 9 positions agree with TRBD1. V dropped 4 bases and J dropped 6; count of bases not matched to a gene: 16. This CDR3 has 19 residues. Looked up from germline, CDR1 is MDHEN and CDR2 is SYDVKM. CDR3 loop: CASSSIGGDRVTEANVLTF. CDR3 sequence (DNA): TGTGCCAGCAGTTCGATTGGGGGGGACAGGGTGACTGAGGCCAACGTCCTGACTTTC.

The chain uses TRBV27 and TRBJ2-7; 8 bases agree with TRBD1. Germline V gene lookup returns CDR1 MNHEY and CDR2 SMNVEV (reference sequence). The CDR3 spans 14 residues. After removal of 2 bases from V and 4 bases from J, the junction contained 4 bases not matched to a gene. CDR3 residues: CASSLQGARYEQYF. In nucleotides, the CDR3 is TGTGCCAGCAGTTTACAGGGGGCGCGGTACGAGCAGTACTTC.

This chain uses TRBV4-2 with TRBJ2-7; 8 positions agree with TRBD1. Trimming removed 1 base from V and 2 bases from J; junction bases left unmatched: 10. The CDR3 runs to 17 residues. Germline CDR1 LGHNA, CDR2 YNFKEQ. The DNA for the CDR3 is TGTGCCAGCAGCCAAGGGGTTACGAGGACAGGGACCTACGAGCAGTACTTC. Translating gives CASSQGVTRTGTYEQYF.

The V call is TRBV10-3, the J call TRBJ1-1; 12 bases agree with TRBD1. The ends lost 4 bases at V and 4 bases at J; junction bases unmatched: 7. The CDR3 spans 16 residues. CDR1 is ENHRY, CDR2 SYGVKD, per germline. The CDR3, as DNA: TGTGCCATCAGTGCGGGACAGGGGGCGAGAGGCACTGAAGCTTTCTTT. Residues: CAISAGQGARGTEAFF.

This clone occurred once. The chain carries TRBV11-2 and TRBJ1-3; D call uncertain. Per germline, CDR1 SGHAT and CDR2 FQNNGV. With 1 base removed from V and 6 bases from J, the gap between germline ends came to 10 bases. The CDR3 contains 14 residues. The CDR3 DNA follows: TGTGCCAGCAGCTTAGTAGCCGGAGAAAACACCATATATTTT. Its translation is CASSLVAGENTIYF.

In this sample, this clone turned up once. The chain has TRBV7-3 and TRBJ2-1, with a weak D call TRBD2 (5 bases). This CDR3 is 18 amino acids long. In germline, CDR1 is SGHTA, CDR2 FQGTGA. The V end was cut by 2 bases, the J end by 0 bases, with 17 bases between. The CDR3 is CASSLFSFAGASYNEQFF. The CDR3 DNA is TGTGCCAGCAGCTTATTTTCTTTTGCGGGTGCCTCCTACAATGAGCAGTTCTTC.

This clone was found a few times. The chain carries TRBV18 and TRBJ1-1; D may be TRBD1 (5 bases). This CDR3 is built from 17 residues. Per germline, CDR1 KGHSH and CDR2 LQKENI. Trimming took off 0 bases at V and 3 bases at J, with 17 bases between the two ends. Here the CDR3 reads CASSPPWASSGDTEAFF. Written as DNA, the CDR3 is TGTGCCAGCTCACCACCCTGGGCTTCGTCGGGGGACACTGAAGCTTTCTTT.

This CDR3 reads CASSLSNAVQEGEAFF. The CDR3 coding sequence is TGTGCCAGCAGTTTATCCAATGCGGTTCAAGAGGGTGAAGCTTTCTTT. V is TRBV28 and J is TRBJ1-1; D is ambiguous. From germline, CDR1 is MDHEN and CDR2 SYDVKM. The CDR3 loop spans 16 amino acids. V lost 1 base and J lost 7, with 19 bases in between.

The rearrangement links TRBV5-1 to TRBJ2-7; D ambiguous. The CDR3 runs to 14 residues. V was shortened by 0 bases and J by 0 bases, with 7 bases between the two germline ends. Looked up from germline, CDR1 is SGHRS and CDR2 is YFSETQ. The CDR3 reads CASSLVGSSYEQYF. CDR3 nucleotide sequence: TGCGCCAGCAGCTTGGTGGGCAGCTCCTACGAGCAGTACTTC.